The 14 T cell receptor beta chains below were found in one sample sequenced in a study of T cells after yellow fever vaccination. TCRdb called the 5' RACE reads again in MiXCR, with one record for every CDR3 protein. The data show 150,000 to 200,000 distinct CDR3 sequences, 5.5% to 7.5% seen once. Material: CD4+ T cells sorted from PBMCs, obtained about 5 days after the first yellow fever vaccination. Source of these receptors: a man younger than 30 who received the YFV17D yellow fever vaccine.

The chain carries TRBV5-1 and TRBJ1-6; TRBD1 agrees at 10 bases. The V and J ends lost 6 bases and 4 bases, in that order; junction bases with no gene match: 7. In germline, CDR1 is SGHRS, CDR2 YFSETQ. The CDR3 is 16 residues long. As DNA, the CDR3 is TGCGCCAGCACCTCCCTGGGACAGGGGTATAATTCACCCCTCCACTTT. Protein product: CASTSLGQGYNSPLHF.

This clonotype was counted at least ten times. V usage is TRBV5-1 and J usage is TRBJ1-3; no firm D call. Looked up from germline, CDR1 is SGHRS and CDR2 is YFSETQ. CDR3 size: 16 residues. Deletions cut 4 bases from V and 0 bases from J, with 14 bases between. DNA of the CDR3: TGCGCCAGCAGCCTATACGGACTGCTCTCTGGAAACACCATATATTTT. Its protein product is CASSLYGLLSGNTIYF.

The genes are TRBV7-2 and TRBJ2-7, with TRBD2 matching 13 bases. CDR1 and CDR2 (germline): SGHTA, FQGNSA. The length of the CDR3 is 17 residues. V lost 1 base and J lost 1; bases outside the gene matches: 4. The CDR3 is CASSLVRTSGGSYEQYF. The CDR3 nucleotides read TGTGCCAGCAGCTTAGTCCGGACTAGCGGGGGTTCCTACGAGCAGTACTTC.

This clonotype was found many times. CDR3 loop: CSARAGRDYEQYV. The CDR3, as DNA: TGCAGTGCTAGGGCAGGGAGGGACTACGAGCAGTACGTC. This chain connects TRBV20-1 to TRBJ2-7; TRBD2 aligns across 7 bases. Trimming took 3 bases from V and 3 from J; bases not matched to a gene: 5. Germline V gives CDR1 DFQATT, CDR2 SNEGSKA (reference sequence). This CDR3 spans 13 amino acids.

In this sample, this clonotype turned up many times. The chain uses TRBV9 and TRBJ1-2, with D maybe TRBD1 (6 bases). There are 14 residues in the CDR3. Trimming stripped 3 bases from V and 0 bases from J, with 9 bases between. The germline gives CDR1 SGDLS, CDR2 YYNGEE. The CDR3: CASSARTANYGYTF. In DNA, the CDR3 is TGTGCCAGCAGCGCCCGGACAGCTAACTATGGCTACACCTTC.

The CDR3 DNA follows: TGTGCCAGCAGCCGAACCGGGACAGGGGCGGCCGGGGAGCTGTTTTTT. Its translation is CASSRTGTGAAGELFF. This chain links TRBV7-2 with TRBJ2-2; TRBD1 matches 10 bases. The CDR3 runs to 16 residues. Germline V gives CDR1 SGHTA, CDR2 FQGNSA. After removal of 5 bases from V and 6 bases from J, the junction contained 9 bases not matched to a gene.

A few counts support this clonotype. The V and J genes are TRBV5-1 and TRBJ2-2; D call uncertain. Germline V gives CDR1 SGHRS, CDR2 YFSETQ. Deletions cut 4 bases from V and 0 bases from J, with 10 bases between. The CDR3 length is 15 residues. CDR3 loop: CASSPAGSNTGELFF. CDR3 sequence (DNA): TGCGCCAGCAGCCCGGCCGGGTCGAACACCGGGGAGCTGTTTTTT.

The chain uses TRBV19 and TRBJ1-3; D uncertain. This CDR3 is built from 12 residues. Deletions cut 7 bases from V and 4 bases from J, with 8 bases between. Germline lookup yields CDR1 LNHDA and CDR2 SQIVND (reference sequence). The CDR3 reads CASNILGNTIYF. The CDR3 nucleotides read TGTGCCAGTAACATCCTAGGAAACACCATATATTTT.

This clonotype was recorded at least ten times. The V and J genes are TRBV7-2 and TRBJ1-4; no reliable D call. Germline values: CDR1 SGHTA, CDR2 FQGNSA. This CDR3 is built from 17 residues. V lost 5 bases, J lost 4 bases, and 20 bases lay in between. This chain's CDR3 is CASSPRRGLYYNEKLFF. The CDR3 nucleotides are TGTGCCAGCAGCCCGCGACGAGGACTATACTATAATGAAAAACTGTTTTTT.

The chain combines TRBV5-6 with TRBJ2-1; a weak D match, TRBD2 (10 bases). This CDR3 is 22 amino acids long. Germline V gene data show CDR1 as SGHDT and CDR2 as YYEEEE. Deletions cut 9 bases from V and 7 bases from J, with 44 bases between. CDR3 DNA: TGTGCCACGACCCGGACTATCCCTCGGGACAGGGTGGCTAGCGGGGGAGCAAATGAGCAGTTCTTC. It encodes CATTRTIPRDRVASGGANEQFF.

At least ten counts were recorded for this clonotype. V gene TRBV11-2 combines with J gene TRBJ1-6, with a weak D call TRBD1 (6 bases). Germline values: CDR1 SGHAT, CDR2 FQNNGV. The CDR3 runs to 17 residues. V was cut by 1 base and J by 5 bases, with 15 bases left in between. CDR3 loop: CASSLGRMAGDNSPLHF. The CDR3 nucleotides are TGTGCCAGCAGCTTAGGTCGCATGGCAGGGGATAATTCACCCCTCCACTTT.

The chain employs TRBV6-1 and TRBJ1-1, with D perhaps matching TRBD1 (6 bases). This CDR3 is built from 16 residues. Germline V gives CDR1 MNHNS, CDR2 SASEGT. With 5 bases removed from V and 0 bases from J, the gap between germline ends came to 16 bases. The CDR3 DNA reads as TGTGCCAGCAGTCGCCCGCTACAGGGCTTGAACACTGAAGCTTTCTTT. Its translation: CASSRPLQGLNTEAFF.

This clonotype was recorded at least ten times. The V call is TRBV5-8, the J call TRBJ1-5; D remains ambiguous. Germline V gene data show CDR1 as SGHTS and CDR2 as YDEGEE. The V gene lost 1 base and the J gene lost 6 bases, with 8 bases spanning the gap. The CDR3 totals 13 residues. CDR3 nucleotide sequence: TGTGCCAGCAGCTTGTCCCAGGTTCAGCCCCAGCATTTT. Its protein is CASSLSQVQPQHF.

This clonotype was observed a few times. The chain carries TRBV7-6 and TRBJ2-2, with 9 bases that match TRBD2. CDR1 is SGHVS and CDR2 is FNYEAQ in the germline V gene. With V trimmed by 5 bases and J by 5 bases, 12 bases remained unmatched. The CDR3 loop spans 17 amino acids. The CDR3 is CASSRIIAGGPTGELFF. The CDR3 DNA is TGTGCCAGCAGCCGTATCATCGCGGGGGGGCCGACCGGGGAGCTGTTTTTT.